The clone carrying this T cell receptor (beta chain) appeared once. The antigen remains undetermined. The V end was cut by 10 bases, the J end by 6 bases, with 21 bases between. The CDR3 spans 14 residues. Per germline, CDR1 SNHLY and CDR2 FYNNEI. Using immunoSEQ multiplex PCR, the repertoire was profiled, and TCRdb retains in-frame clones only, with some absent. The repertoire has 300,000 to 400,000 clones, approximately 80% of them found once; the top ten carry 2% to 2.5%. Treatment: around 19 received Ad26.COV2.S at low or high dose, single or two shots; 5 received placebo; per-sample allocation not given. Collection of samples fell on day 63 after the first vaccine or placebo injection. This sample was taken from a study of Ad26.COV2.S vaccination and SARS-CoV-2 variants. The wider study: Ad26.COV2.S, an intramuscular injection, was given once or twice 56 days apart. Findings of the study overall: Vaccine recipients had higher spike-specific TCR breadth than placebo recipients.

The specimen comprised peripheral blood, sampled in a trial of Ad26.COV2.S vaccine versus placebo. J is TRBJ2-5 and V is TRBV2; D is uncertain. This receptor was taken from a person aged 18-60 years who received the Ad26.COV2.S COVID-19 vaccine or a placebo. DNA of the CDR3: TGTGCCACCCAAGACGTGGCCCCAGGAAAGACCCAGTACTTC. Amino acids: CATQDVAPGKTQYF.